The 26 T cell receptor beta chains below were found in one sample sequenced in a study of blood T cells in healthy people across ages. Next came a second PCR, run for roughly 6 to 11 cycles, which used a sample-barcoded 5' primer along with a J-beta primer mix. TCRdb passed the 5' RACE reads through MiXCR, listing each CDR3 protein once. In the table there are about 800,000 distinct CDR3 sequences, roughly 25% of which are singletons. The same sample was also used in a study of T cells of mothers and their children.

Input material: blood. These receptors were collected from a boy between 5 and 17 years old in good health.

Only a few counts were recorded for this clonotype. The chain is built from TRBV11-2 and TRBJ2-1; either TRBD1 or TRBD2 may fit D (6 bases each). The CDR3 sequence is 17 residues long. V gave up 3 bases and J gave up 6 bases, with 21 bases separating them. Germline V gives CDR1 SGHAT, CDR2 FQNNGV. CDR3 sequence reads: CASSLGTGRRPGNEQFF. In DNA form, the CDR3 reads TGTGCCAGCAGCTTGGGTACAGGGAGGAGGCCAGGCAATGAGCAGTTCTTC.

This clonotype was picked up a small number of times. The chain employs TRBV27 and TRBJ2-3, with TRBD1 as a possible D gene (5 bases). Judging by the DNA end, TRBJ1-5 fits better; the J call may be wrong. CDR1 and CDR2 (germline): MNHEY, SMNVEV (reference sequence). The CDR3 is 16 amino acids. CDR3 in amino acids: CASSRSWSSGRGTQHF. Here the CDR3 DNA reads TGTGCCAGCAGTAGAAGTTGGTCTAGCGGGAGGGGTACGCAGCATTTT.

A few counts support this clonotype. One end of the junction does not line up with germline, which may come from a read error. The chain has TRBV5-6 and TRBJ2-4; D unresolved. This CDR3 comprises 14 residues. Germline values: CDR1 SGHDT, CDR2 YYEEEE. Here the CDR3 reads CASSWGLAKNIQYF. The CDR3 DNA reads TGCGCCAGCAGCTGGGGTCTAGCCAAAAACATTCAGTACTTC.

In its sample, this clonotype was seen a few times. The chain uses TRBV7-6 and TRBJ2-5; 9 bases are shared with TRBD1. Looked up from germline, CDR1 is SGHVS and CDR2 is FNYEAQ. With V trimmed by 2 bases and J by 2 bases, 6 bases remained unmatched. The CDR3 covers 16 residues. The CDR3 region is CASSLFGTGTQETQYF. DNA of the CDR3: TGTGCCAGCAGCTTATTTGGGACAGGGACGCAAGAGACCCAGTACTTC.

This chain connects TRBV7-2 to TRBJ1-1; 12 nucleotides align to TRBD1. With 6 bases clipped from V and 5 bases from J, the junction kept 7 bases outside the gene matches. Germline V gene sequence: CDR1 SGHTA, CDR2 FQGNSA. The CDR3 has 15 amino acids. The CDR3 DNA sequence: TGTGCCAGCAGTTTGACGGGACAGGGGGCAACTGAAGCTTTCTTT. Protein sequence: CASSLTGQGATEAFF.

This chain joins TRBV7-8 and TRBJ1-3; 7 nucleotides agree with TRBD1. Germline V gene data show CDR1 as SGHVS and CDR2 as FQNEAQ. The CDR3 covers 17 residues. The V and J ends lost 0 bases and 5 bases, in that order; junction bases with no gene match: 10. This chain's CDR3 is CASSLARTGVLRNTIYF. CDR3 DNA: TGTGCCAGCAGCTTAGCTCGTACAGGGGTATTACGAAACACCATATATTTT.

The chain has TRBV9 and TRBJ2-5; 10 positions agree with TRBD2. J was trimmed by 1 base and V by 0 bases; bases with no gene match: 9. Looked up from germline, CDR1 is SGDLS and CDR2 is YYNGEE. The CDR3 runs 18 residues. The CDR3 nucleotides read TGTGCCAGCAGCGTAGGGGTTAGCGGGGGGACATTCCAAGAGACCCAGTACTTC. Amino acid sequence: CASSVGVSGGTFQETQYF.

In this sample, this clonotype turned up a few times. V usage is TRBV5-1 and J usage is TRBJ1-4; TRBD1 is a possible D gene (5 bases). Deletions cut 6 bases from V and 7 bases from J, with 10 bases between. This CDR3 has 12 residues. CDR1 is SGHRS, CDR2 YFSETQ, per germline. CDR3 sequence: CASTGDAEKLFF. In nucleotides, the CDR3 is TGCGCCAGCACGGGGGACGCTGAAAAACTGTTTTTT.

This clonotype has a handful of counts. The chain employs TRBV2 and TRBJ2-2; D is possibly TRBD1 (6 bases). Germline CDR1 reads SNHLY; CDR2 reads FYNNEI. V was clipped by 6 bases and J by 1 base, with 12 bases between them. CDR3 length: 15 residues. The CDR3 sequence is CASRPDRLNTGELFF. The CDR3 DNA reads as TGTGCCAGCAGACCCGACAGGTTGAACACCGGGGAGCTGTTTTTT.

V usage is TRBV29-1 and J usage is TRBJ2-5; D is undetermined. Per the germline V gene, CDR1 is SQVTM and CDR2 is ANQGSEA. The V end was cut by 5 bases, the J end by 1 base, with 8 bases between. This CDR3 comprises 12 residues. This CDR3 is CSVQTFQETQYF. The DNA for the CDR3 is TGCAGCGTTCAGACCTTCCAAGAGACCCAGTACTTC.

The chain combines TRBV28 with TRBJ2-5, with TRBD1 identical over 7 bases. Per germline, CDR1 MDHEN and CDR2 SYDVKM. The CDR3 has 17 amino acids. J was trimmed by 2 bases and V by 2 bases; bases with no gene match: 11. CDR3 residues: CASSLREIGTEQETQYF. CDR3 nucleotides: TGTGCCAGCAGTTTACGCGAGATAGGGACAGAGCAAGAGACCCAGTACTTC.

This clonotype was observed a few times. V usage is TRBV7-3 and J usage is TRBJ2-6; D is unclear. V shed 0 bases and J shed 0 bases, with 3 bases lying between them. In germline, CDR1 is SGHTA, CDR2 FQGTGA. The CDR3 runs to 15 residues. The CDR3 sequence is CASSLTTSGANVLTF. The CDR3 DNA follows: TGTGCCAGCAGCTTAACGACCTCTGGGGCCAACGTCCTGACTTTC. Based on the CDR3 plus reference TRBV7-3 and TRBJ2-6, the full variable domain is GAGVSQTPSNKVTEKGKYVELRCDPISGHTALYWYRQSLGQGPEFLIYFQGTGAADDSGLPNDRFFAVRPEGSVSTLKIQRTERGDSAVYLCASSLTTSGANVLTFGAGSRLTVL.

V usage is TRBV7-9 and J usage is TRBJ1-4; 8 nucleotides line up with TRBD1. CDR3 size: 14 residues. Trimming took 5 bases from V and 3 from J; bases not matched to a gene: 2. In germline, CDR1 is SEHNR, CDR2 FQNEAQ (reference sequence). CDR3 loop: CASSPQGANEKLFF. CDR3 in DNA: TGTGCCAGCAGCCCACAGGGGGCTAATGAAAAACTGTTTTTT.

The rearrangement joins TRBV5-1 to TRBJ2-3, with 11 bases that match TRBD2. Germline CDR1 SGHRS, CDR2 YFSETQ. Trimming took 4 bases from V and 4 from J; bases not matched to a gene: 8. The CDR3 spans 16 residues. The CDR3 sequence is CASSPRTSGSADTQYF. The CDR3 nucleotides are TGCGCCAGCAGCCCGAGAACTAGCGGGAGCGCAGATACGCAGTATTTT. The complete variable domain, with remaining parts taken from reference TRBV5-1 and TRBJ2-3, reads KAGVTQTPRYLIKTRGQQVTLSCSPISGHRSVSWYQQTPGQGLQFLFEYFSETQRNKGNFPGRFSGRQFSNSRSEMNVSTLELGDSALYLCASSPRTSGSADTQYFGPGTRLTVL.

The V and J genes are TRBV9 and TRBJ2-5; D gene unclear. Germline V lookup: CDR1 SGDLS, CDR2 YYNGEE. V was clipped by 0 bases and J by 2 bases, with 5 bases between them. CDR3 length equals 13 residues. CDR3 sequence (DNA): TGTGCCAGCAGCGTAGCACCGCAAGAGACCCAGTACTTC. Translating gives CASSVAPQETQYF.

This clonotype was counted only a few times. The chain joins TRBV5-1 to TRBJ2-5, with D possibly TRBD1 on 5 matching bases. V shed 3 bases and J shed 5 bases, with 17 bases lying between them. Germline values: CDR1 SGHRS, CDR2 YFSETQ. The CDR3 totals 15 residues. The CDR3 here is CASSSQTAGYETQYF. The CDR3 nucleotides read TGCGCCAGCAGCTCACAGACGGCAGGGTACGAGACCCAGTACTTC.

J is TRBJ1-2 and V is TRBV6-6; 7 nucleotides line up with TRBD1. V trimming: 7 bases; J trimming: 7 bases; junction bases outside the gene matches: 15. Germline V lookup: CDR1 MNHNY, CDR2 SVGAGI (reference sequence). The CDR3 is 15 amino acids. CDR3 protein: CASTLLEGGVGGYTF. CDR3 DNA: TGTGCCAGCACCCTACTCGAAGGGGGCGTAGGTGGCTACACCTTC.

This clonotype showed up just once. The CDR3 DNA follows: TGTGGCAGCAGCCGACGACGGGACAGGGGGCATAATGGCTACACCTTC. Amino acid sequence: CGSSRRRDRGHNGYTF. V is TRBV21-1 and J is TRBJ1-2; the tabulated D call, TRBD1, remains unverified against the DNA. TRBV21-1 is a pseudogene locus. The CDR3 runs to 16 residues.

This chain uses TRBV9 with TRBJ1-2; D is perhaps TRBD1 (5 bases). With 0 bases removed from V and 9 bases from J, the gap between germline ends came to 15 bases. Germline lookup yields CDR1 SGDLS and CDR2 YYNGEE. This CDR3 spans 14 amino acids. The CDR3 sequence is CASSVAVGGVSYTF. DNA for the CDR3: TGTGCCAGCAGCGTAGCTGTTGGAGGGGTTAGCTACACCTTC. Full variable domain (remainder filled in from reference TRBV9 and TRBJ1-2): DSGVTQTPKHLITATGQRVTLRCSPRSGDLSVYWYQQSLDQGLQFLIQYYNGEERAKGNILERFSAQQFPDLHSELNLSSLELGDSALYFCASSVAVGGVSYTFGSGTRLTVV.

This clonotype was detected only a few times. A read error may produce the germline difference seen at one junction end. The chain couples TRBV5-5 to TRBJ2-1; D gene ambiguous. The CDR3 spans 11 residues. The V gene's germline CDR1 is SGHKS and CDR2 YYEKEE (reference sequence). CDR3 nucleotides: TGTGCCAGCAGCTTGGACACGCTTCCGTACTTC. This encodes CASSLDTLPYF.

The chain couples TRBV28 to TRBJ2-5; D is tentatively TRBD1 or TRBD2 (5 bases each). The CDR3 runs to 11 residues. The germline gives CDR1 MDHEN, CDR2 SYDVKM. This CDR3 reads CATGARETQYF. The CDR3 DNA is TGTGCAACCGGGGCCCGGGAGACCCAGTACTTC.

There are many counts of this clonotype. A read error may account for a junction end that differs from germline. V and J are TRBV5-1 and TRBJ2-5, with D possibly matching TRBD1 (6 bases). Germline V gives CDR1 SGHRS, CDR2 YFSETQ. The length of the CDR3 is 12 residues. Written as DNA, the CDR3 is TGTGCCAGCAGTCGGACAGAAGAGACCCAGTACTTC. This codes for CASSRTEETQYF.

The CDR3: CASQGAYEQYF. For the CDR3, the DNA is TGTGCCAGCCAGGGGGCTTACGAGCAGTACTTC. The chain links TRBV12-3 or TRBV12-4 to TRBJ2-7; 8 positions agree with TRBD1. This CDR3 spans 11 amino acids. V lost 8 bases to trimming and J lost 4 bases; unmatched junction nucleotides: 1.

The chain employs TRBV19 and TRBJ2-7; 9 bases line up with TRBD1. CDR3 size: 14 residues. Germline lookup yields CDR1 LNHDA and CDR2 SQIVND (reference sequence). The trim removed 4 bases at V and 2 bases at J, leaving 3 bases unmatched. The CDR3 spells CASSNWDRAYEQYF. In DNA, the CDR3 is TGTGCCAGTAGTAATTGGGACAGGGCCTACGAGCAGTACTTC.

This clonotype has only a few counts. This chain links TRBV12-3 or TRBV12-4 with TRBJ1-4, with D perhaps matching TRBD1 (6 bases). CDR3 length: 15 amino acids. Trimming pared 5 bases from V and 10 bases from J, leaving 20 bases between. The DNA for the CDR3 is TGTGCCAGCAGTCCCGGACAGCGACTAGTTGGAAAACTGTTTTTT. Its protein product is CASSPGQRLVGKLFF.

This rearrangement joins TRBV11-2 to TRBJ2-5; 10 nucleotides match TRBD2. From germline, CDR1 is SGHAT and CDR2 FQNNGV. V lost 5 bases and J lost 2; bases outside the gene matches: 5. CDR3 length: 15 amino acids. The CDR3: CASSVTSGPQETQYF. CDR3 in DNA: TGTGCCAGCAGCGTGACTAGCGGGCCACAAGAGACCCAGTACTTC.